What follows describes a single TCR beta chain. Generated by immunoSEQ multiplex PCR, the TCRdb table keeps only in-frame clones and is missing some. The table lists 97,000 or so clones, approximately 82% of them singletons. This specimen comes from a study of blood T cell repertoires in COVID-19. J gave up 6 bases and V 2 bases, and 20 bases lay outside the gene matches. This CDR3 has 19 residues. CDR1 SEHNR and CDR2 FQNEAQ come from the germline V gene (reference sequence). The chain couples TRBV7-9 to TRBJ2-3; 7 positions match TRBD1. The sequence was collected from a man in his 60s with acute or convalescent COVID-19. Sequenced sample: peripheral blood. CDR3 DNA sequence: TGTGCCAGCAGCTTAATATCCCCGGCCGGGACAGACACCTTGGATACGCAGTATTTT. This translates into CASSLISPAGTDTLDTQYF.